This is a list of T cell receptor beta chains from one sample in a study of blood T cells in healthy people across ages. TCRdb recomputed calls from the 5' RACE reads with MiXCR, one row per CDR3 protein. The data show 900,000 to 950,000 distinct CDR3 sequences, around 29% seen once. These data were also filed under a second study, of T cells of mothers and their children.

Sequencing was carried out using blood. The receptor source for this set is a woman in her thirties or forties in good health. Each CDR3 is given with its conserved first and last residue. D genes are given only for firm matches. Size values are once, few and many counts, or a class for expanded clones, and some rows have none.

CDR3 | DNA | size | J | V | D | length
CASSPRADAEAFF | TGTGCCAGCTCACCACGGGCGGACGCTGAAGCTTTCTTT | once | TRBJ1-1 | TRBV18 | - | 13
CASSQDRLYYGYTF | TGCGCCAGCAGCCAAGACAGGTTATACTATGGCTACACCTTC | few | TRBJ1-2 | TRBV4-1 | - | 14
CSARASVRDYGYTF | TGCAGTGCTAGAGCCTCCGTCAGGGATTATGGCTACACCTTC | few | TRBJ1-2 | TRBV20-1 | - | 14
CASNDRSATNEKLFF | TGTGCCAGCAACGACAGGTCTGCAACTAATGAAAAACTGTTTTTT | - | TRBJ1-4 | TRBV2 | - | 15
CSVWSPRGGEGHGYTF | TGCAGCGTTTGGTCCCCCCGGGGAGGGGAAGGTCATGGCTACACCTTC | - | TRBJ1-2 | TRBV29-1 | - | 16
CASSYKGGAHLTDTQYF | TGTGCCAGCAGTTACAAGGGGGGGGCCCACCTCACAGATACGCAGTATTTT | - | TRBJ2-3 | TRBV6-2/TRBV6-3 | - | 17
CRAETVAGANVLTF | TGCCGTGCTGAGACAGTGGCTGGGGCCAACGTCCTGACTTTC | - | TRBJ2-6 | TRBV20-1 | - | 14
CSVLQGVPGANVLTF | TGCAGCGTGCTACAGGGTGTTCCCGGGGCCAACGTCCTGACTTTC | - | TRBJ2-6 | TRBV29-1 | - | 15
CASSWGDRTETQYF | TGCGCCAGCAGCTGGGGCGACAGGACGGAGACCCAGTACTTC | - | TRBJ2-5 | TRBV5-1 | - | 14
CASSYSWQGFHEQYF | TGTGCCAGCAGTTACTCGTGGCAGGGGTTCCACGAGCAGTACTTC | few | TRBJ2-7 | TRBV6-5 | - | 15
CASSPLNRLGGYTF | TGTGCCAGCAGCCCCCTGAATCGTCTGGGGGGCTACACCTTC | few | TRBJ1-2 | TRBV11-2 | - | 14
CASSYRYGGEQYF | TGTGCCAGCAGTTACCGTTACGGGGGCGAGCAGTACTTC | many | TRBJ2-7 | TRBV6-5 | - | 13
CSGSLAGGTHTQYF | TGCAGCGGGTCACTAGCGGGGGGAACACATACGCAGTATTTT | - | TRBJ2-3 | TRBV29-1 | TRBD2 | 14
CASSQGSGGVWNEQFF | TGTGCCAGCAGCCAAGGTAGCGGGGGGGTCTGGAATGAGCAGTTCTTC | - | TRBJ2-1 | TRBV3-1 | TRBD2 | 16
CAGGRADTQYF | TGTGCCGGAGGCAGGGCAGATACGCAGTATTTT | few | TRBJ2-3 | TRBV6-2/TRBV6-3 | - | 11
CASSFGDSGQEYQETQYF | TGTGCCAGCAGTTTTGGTGACAGTGGACAGGAGTACCAAGAGACCCAGTACTTC | many | TRBJ2-5 | TRBV12-3/TRBV12-4 | TRBD1 | 18
CATSRDYRGDQPQHF | TGTGCCACCAGCAGAGATTACAGGGGGGATCAGCCCCAGCATTTT | - | TRBJ1-5 | TRBV15 | TRBD1 | 15
CSARSGQIAKNIQYF | TGCAGTGCTAGGAGCGGACAAATAGCCAAAAACATTCAGTACTTC | many | TRBJ2-4 | TRBV20-1 | - | 15
CASSSRQGFSYEQYF | TGTGCCAGCAGCTCTAGACAGGGTTTCTCCTACGAGCAGTACTTC | many | TRBJ2-7 | TRBV7-9 | TRBD1 | 15
CASRRLAGAHEQFF | TGTGCCAGCAGGCGACTAGCGGGGGCCCATGAGCAGTTCTTC | many | TRBJ2-1 | TRBV7-2 | TRBD2 | 14
CASSYTDRYEQYF | TGTGCCAGCAGTTACACTGACAGATACGAGCAGTACTTC | - | TRBJ2-7 | TRBV7-2 | - | 13
CASSPRTGGDEQFF | TGTGCCAGCAGCCCCCGGACAGGGGGCGACGAGCAGTTCTTC | many | TRBJ2-1 | TRBV9 | TRBD1 | 14
CSAIRGRPNQPQHF | TGCAGTGCTATTCGGGGGCGTCCCAATCAGCCCCAGCATTTT | - | TRBJ1-5 | TRBV20-1 | - | 14
CASSQDRGRVNTEAFF | TGTGCCAGCAGCCAAGATCGGGGACGGGTGAACACTGAAGCTTTCTTT | many | TRBJ1-1 | TRBV14 | - | 16
CASSEETGLNTEAFF | TGTGCCAGCAGCGAAGAGACAGGGCTGAACACTGAAGCTTTCTTT | - | TRBJ1-1 | TRBV9 | TRBD1 | 15
CASSQQTGEETQYF | TGCGCCAGCAGCCAGCAGACAGGGGAAGAGACCCAGTACTTC | many | TRBJ2-5 | TRBV4-1 | TRBD1 | 14
CASSLYLGGSDNSPLHF | TGTGCCAGCAGTTTATACCTCGGGGGGAGTGACAATTCACCCCTCCACTTT | few | TRBJ1-6 | TRBV28 | - | 17
CASSKAGGSYNEQFF | TGTGCCAGCAGTAAAGCGGGGGGGTCCTACAATGAGCAGTTCTTC | few | TRBJ2-1 | TRBV12-3/TRBV12-4 | TRBD2 | 15
CASSAGQEANNEQFF | TGTGCCAGCAGTGCCGGACAGGAGGCAAACAATGAGCAGTTCTTC | - | TRBJ2-1 | TRBV2 | TRBD1 | 15
CASSEGGDYEQYF | TGTGCCAGCAGTGAAGGTGGGGACTACGAGCAGTACTTC | few | TRBJ2-7 | TRBV25-1 | - | 13
CASSHSDSGGGYTF | TGTGCCAGCAGCCACTCCGACAGTGGAGGGGGCTACACCTTC | few | TRBJ1-2 | TRBV3-1 | - | 14
CASTGGRDTSNQPQHF | TGTGCCAGCACCGGAGGCCGGGACACTAGCAATCAGCCCCAGCATTTT | - | TRBJ1-5 | TRBV28 | - | 16
CSARVASGTPYEQYF | TGCAGTGCTAGAGTAGCTAGCGGGACCCCCTACGAGCAGTACTTC | many | TRBJ2-7 | TRBV20-1 | TRBD2 | 15
CASSLVGVVAGANVLTF | TGTGCCAGCAGCTTAGTGGGGGTTGTGGCTGGGGCCAACGTCCTGACTTTC | many | TRBJ2-6 | TRBV7-2 | - | 17
CATLLGGNSPLHF | TGTGCCACTCTTCTGGGGGGGAATTCACCCCTCCACTTT | few | TRBJ1-6 | TRBV7-2 | - | 13
CASSIESGVSYEQYF | TGTGCCAGTAGTATCGAGTCAGGGGTTTCGTACGAGCAGTACTTC | - | TRBJ2-7 | TRBV19 | - | 15
CASSPQRGETQYF | TGTGCCAGCTCACCACAACGAGGAGAGACCCAGTACTTC | many | TRBJ2-5 | TRBV18 | - | 13
CAIRETGGEGEAFF | TGTGCCATCAGGGAGACAGGGGGCGAGGGTGAAGCTTTCTTT | few | TRBJ1-1 | TRBV10-3 | TRBD1 | 14
CASSIEDGTGELFF | TGTGCCAGTAGTATCGAGGACGGCACCGGGGAGCTGTTTTTT | few | TRBJ2-2 | TRBV19 | - | 14
CASSVGYRDRGFGSNQPQHF | TGTGCCAGCAGCGTCGGCTACCGGGACAGGGGGTTTGGGAGCAATCAGCCCCAGCATTTT | few | TRBJ1-5 | TRBV9 | TRBD1 | 20
CASSLAPQIYNEKLFF | TGTGCCAGCAGCTTAGCTCCCCAAATCTATAATGAAAAACTGTTTTTT | few | TRBJ1-4 | TRBV7-2 | - | 16
CSAREEGDQPQHF | TGCAGTGCTAGGGAAGAAGGCGATCAGCCCCAGCATTTT | few | TRBJ1-5 | TRBV20-1 | - | 13
CASSLRIGGTSYEQYF | TGTGCCAGCAGCTTGAGAATCGGGGGGACCTCCTACGAGCAGTACTTC | many | TRBJ2-7 | TRBV5-5 | TRBD2 | 16
CASSFRQNSSYEQYF | TGTGCCAGCAGCTTCCGACAAAACTCGTCCTACGAGCAGTACTTC | - | TRBJ2-7 | TRBV21-1 | - | 15
CSAKGGNEMTDTQYF | TGCAGTGCTAAAGGGGGGAACGAAATGACAGATACGCAGTATTTT | - | TRBJ2-3 | TRBV20-1 | - | 15
CASKSGVGEGTQYF | TGTGCCAGCAAGTCGGGGGTCGGAGAAGGGACCCAGTACTTC | few | TRBJ2-5 | TRBV2 | - | 14
CASRTSGTDTQYF | TGTGCCAGCAGAACTAGCGGCACAGATACGCAGTATTTT | - | TRBJ2-3 | TRBV28 | TRBD2 | 13
CASSVDSGPYEQYF | TGTGCCAGCAGCGTAGATAGCGGACCCTACGAGCAGTACTTC | few | TRBJ2-7 | TRBV9 | - | 14
CASSQGRGDTQYF | TGTGCCAGCAGCCAAGGAAGGGGAGATACGCAGTATTTT | many | TRBJ2-3 | TRBV4-2 | - | 13
CSAIQGNNEKLFF | TGCAGTGCTATTCAGGGGAATAATGAAAAACTGTTTTTT | - | TRBJ1-4 | TRBV20-1 | - | 13
CASSQEIQGAGNTIYF | TGCGCCAGCAGCCAAGAGATACAGGGGGCTGGAAACACCATATATTTT | - | TRBJ1-3 | TRBV4-3 | TRBD1 | 16
CASSPGHKTYNEQYF | TGCGCCAGCAGCCCGGGACATAAAACCTACAATGAGCAGTACTTC | - | TRBJ2-7 | TRBV4-3 | - | 15
CASQDSLSYEQYF | TGTGCCAGCCAGGACAGTTTGTCCTACGAGCAGTACTTC | - | TRBJ2-7 | TRBV13 | - | 13
CSALTGGSQPQHF | TGCAGTGCTCTGACAGGGGGGAGTCAGCCCCAGCATTTT | few | TRBJ1-5 | TRBV20-1 | TRBD1 | 13
CASSSGLSDTQYF | TGTGCCAGCAGCAGTGGACTATCAGATACGCAGTATTTT | many | TRBJ2-3 | TRBV7-2 | - | 13
CASSGEQGEKLFF | TGCGCCAGCAGCGGCGAACAGGGTGAAAAACTGTTTTTT | - | TRBJ1-4 | TRBV5-1 | - | 13
CASSQGSWGGYNKQFF | TGTGCCAGCAGCCAAGGGTCTTGGGGGGGATACAATAAGCAGTTCTTC | few | TRBJ2-1 | TRBV3-1 | TRBD2 | 16